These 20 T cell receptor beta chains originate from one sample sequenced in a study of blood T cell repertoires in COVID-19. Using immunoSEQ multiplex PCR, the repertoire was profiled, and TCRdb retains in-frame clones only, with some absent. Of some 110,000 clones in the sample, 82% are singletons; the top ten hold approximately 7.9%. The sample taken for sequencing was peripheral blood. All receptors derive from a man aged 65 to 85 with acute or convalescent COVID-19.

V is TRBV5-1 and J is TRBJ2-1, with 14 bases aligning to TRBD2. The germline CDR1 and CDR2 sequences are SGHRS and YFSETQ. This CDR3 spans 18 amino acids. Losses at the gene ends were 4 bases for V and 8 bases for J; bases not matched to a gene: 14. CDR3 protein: CASSPALTSGGASYEQFF. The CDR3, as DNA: TGCGCCAGCAGCCCTGCTTTGACTAGCGGGGGGGCGAGCTATGAGCAGTTCTTC.

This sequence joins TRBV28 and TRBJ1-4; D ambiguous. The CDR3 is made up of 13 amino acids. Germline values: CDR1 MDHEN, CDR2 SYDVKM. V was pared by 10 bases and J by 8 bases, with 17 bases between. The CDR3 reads CATNRSKWEKLFF. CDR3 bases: TGTGCCACCAATAGGAGCAAATGGGAAAAACTGTTTTTT. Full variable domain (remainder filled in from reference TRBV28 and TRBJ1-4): DVKVTQSSRYLVKRTGEKVFLECVQDMDHENMFWYRQDPGLGLRLIYFSYDVKMKEKGDIPEGYSVSREKKERFSLILESASTNQTSMYLCATNRSKWEKLFFGSGTQLSVL.

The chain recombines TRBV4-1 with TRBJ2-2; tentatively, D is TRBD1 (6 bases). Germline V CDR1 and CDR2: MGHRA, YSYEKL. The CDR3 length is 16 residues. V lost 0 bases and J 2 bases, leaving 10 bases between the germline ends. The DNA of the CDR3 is TGCGCCAGCAGCCAAGACAGGGGTCTTAACACCGGGGAGCTGTTTTTT. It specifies CASSQDRGLNTGELFF.

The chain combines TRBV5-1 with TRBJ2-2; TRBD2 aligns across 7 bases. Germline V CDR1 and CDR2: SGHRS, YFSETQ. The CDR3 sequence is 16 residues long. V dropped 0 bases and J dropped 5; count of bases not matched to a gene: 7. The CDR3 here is CASSLEPAGPTGELFF. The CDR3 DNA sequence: TGCGCCAGCAGCTTGGAGCCAGCGGGGCCGACCGGGGAGCTGTTTTTT.

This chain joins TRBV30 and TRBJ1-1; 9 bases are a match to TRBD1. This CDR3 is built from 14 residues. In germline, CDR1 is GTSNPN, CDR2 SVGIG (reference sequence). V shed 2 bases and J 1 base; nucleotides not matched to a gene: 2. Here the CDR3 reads CAWSKQGANTEAFF. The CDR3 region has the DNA TGTGCCTGGAGTAAACAGGGGGCGAACACTGAAGCTTTCTTT.

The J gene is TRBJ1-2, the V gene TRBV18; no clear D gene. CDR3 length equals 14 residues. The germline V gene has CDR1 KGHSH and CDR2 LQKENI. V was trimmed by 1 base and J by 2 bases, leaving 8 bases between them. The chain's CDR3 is CASSPLPGNYGYTF. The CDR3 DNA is TGTGCCAGCTCACCACTGCCAGGAAACTATGGCTACACCTTC.

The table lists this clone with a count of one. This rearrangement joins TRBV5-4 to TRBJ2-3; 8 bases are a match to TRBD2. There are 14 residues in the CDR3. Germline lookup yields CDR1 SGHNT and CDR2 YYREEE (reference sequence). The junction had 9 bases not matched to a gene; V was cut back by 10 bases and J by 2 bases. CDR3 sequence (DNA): TGTGCCTGGACGGGGGGGAGTGACACAGATACGCAGTATTTT. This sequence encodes CAWTGGSDTDTQYF.

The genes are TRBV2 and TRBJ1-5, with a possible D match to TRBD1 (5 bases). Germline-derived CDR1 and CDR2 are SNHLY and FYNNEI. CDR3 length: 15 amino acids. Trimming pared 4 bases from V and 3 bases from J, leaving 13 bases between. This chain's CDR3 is CASSVVEGNNQPQHF. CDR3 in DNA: TGTGCCAGCAGTGTAGTGGAGGGGAACAATCAGCCCCAGCATTTT.

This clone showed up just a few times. In DNA form, the CDR3 reads TGCGCCACCCGGGGACATGACCCGAATGAAAAACTGTTTTTT. It yields the protein CATRGHDPNEKLFF. The chain recombines TRBV4-1 with TRBJ1-4; a possible D gene is TRBD1 (6 bases). V lost 10 bases and J 5 bases, leaving 17 bases between the germline ends. CDR3 length: 14 amino acids. Germline lookup yields CDR1 MGHRA and CDR2 YSYEKL.

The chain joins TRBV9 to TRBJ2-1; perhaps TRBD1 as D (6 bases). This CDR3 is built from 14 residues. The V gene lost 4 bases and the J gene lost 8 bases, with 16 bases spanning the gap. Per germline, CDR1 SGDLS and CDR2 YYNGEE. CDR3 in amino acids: CASSPSGQIYEQFF. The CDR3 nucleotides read TGTGCCAGCAGCCCCTCTGGACAGATCTATGAGCAGTTCTTC.

CDR3 region: CASSGLGTGSEKLFF. The CDR3 nucleotides are TGTGCCAGCAGCGGCTTAGGGACAGGGTCCGAAAAACTGTTTTTT. The rearrangement uses TRBV7-2 and TRBJ1-4; 9 bases line up with TRBD1. CDR1 and CDR2 (germline): SGHTA, FQGNSA. V lost 5 bases, J lost 8 bases, and 9 bases stayed unmatched. This CDR3 region has 15 residues.

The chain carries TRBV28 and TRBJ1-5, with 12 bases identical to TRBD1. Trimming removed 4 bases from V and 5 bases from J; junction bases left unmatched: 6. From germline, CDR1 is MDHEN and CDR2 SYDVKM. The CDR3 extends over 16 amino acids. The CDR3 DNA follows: TGTGCCAGCAGTTCATCGGGACAGGGGGCTTATCAGCCCCAGCATTTT. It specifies CASSSSGQGAYQPQHF.

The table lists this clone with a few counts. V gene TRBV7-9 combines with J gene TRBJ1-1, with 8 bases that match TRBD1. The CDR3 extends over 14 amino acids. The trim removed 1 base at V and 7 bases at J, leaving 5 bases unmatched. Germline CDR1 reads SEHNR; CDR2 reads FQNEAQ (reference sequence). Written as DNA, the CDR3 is TGTGCCAGCAGCTTAGGACTTGACAGGGGTGAAGCTTTCTTT. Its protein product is CASSLGLDRGEAFF.

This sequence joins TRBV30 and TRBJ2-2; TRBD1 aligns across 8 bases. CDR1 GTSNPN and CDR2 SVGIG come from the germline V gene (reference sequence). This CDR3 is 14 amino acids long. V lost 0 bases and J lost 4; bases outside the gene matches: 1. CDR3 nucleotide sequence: TGTGCCTGGAGTGTACAGGGGGTCACCGGGGAGCTGTTTTTT. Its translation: CAWSVQGVTGELFF.

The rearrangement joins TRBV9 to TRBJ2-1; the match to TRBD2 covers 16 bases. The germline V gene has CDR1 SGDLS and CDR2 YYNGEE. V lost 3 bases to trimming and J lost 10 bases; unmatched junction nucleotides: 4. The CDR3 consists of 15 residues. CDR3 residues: CASSAGLAGGREQFF. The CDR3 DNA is TGTGCCAGCAGCGCGGGACTAGCGGGGGGGCGAGAGCAGTTCTTC. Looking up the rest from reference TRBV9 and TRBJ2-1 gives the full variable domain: DSGVTQTPKHLITATGQRVTLRCSPRSGDLSVYWYQQSLDQGLQFLIQYYNGEERAKGNILERFSAQQFPDLHSELNLSSLELGDSALYFCASSAGLAGGREQFFGPGTRLTVL.

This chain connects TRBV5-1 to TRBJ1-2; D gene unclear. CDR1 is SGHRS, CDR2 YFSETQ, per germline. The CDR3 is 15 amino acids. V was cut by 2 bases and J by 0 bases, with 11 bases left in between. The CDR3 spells CASSFSTQPNYGYTF. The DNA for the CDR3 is TGCGCCAGCAGCTTCTCCACACAACCTAACTATGGCTACACCTTC.

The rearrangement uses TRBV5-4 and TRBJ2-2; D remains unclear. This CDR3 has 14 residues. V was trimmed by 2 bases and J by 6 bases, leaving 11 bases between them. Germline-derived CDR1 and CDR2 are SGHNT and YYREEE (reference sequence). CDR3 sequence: CASSFDLDSGELFF. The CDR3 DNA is TGTGCCAGCAGCTTTGATCTAGACTCCGGGGAGCTGTTTTTT. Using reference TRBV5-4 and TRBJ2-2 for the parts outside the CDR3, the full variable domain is ETGVTQSPTHLIKTRGQQVTLRCSSQSGHNTVSWYQQALGQGPQFIFQYYREEENGRGNFPPRFSGLQFPNYSSELNVNALELDDSALYLCASSFDLDSGELFFGEGSRLTVL.

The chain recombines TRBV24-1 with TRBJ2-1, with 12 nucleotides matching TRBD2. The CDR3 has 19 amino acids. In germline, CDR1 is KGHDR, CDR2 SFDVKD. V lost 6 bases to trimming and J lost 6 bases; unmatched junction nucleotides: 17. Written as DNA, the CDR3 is TGTGCCACCAGTAATTCCGGACTAGCGGGACATCGGGCGGGCAATGAGCAGTTCTTC. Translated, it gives CATSNSGLAGHRAGNEQFF.

The CDR3 nucleotides are TGTGCCAGCAGCGTCGGGACTAGCGGGCACAATGAGCAGTTCTTC. Its protein product is CASSVGTSGHNEQFF. V gene TRBV9 combines with J gene TRBJ2-1; 12 bases are shared with TRBD2. The CDR3 totals 15 residues. Trimming cost V 2 bases and J 5 bases; bases outside gene matches: 2. The germline V gene encodes CDR1 SGDLS and CDR2 YYNGEE.

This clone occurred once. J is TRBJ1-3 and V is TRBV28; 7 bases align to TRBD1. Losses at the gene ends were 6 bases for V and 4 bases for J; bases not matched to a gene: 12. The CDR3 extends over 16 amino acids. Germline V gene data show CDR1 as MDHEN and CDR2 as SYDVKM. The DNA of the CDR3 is TGTGCCAGCAGGACGAGCGCAGGGGGAACAGGAAACACCATATATTTT. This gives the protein CASRTSAGGTGNTIYF.